The following is a TCR beta chain sequence with its context. What it binds is unknown. This specimen belongs to a study of T cell responses to AZD1222 COVID-19 vaccine. The CDR3 runs to 14 residues. The J segment lost 8 bases and the V segment lost 2 bases, leaving 6 bases of the junction unmatched. Looked up from germline, CDR1 is MDHEN and CDR2 is SYDVKM. The table came from immunoSEQ multiplex PCR; TCRdb's copy has only in-frame clones and leaves some out. The data show some 120,000 clones, around 92% seen once. Study conclusions and caveats: Regions left unmutated in variants are reportedly the target of nearly half of spike-specific TCRs. Most donors were white British and more were female, and clonal diversity was possibly underestimated.

This material consisted of peripheral blood, taken 28 days after the second AZD1222 dose. The chain couples TRBV28 to TRBJ1-2; 9 bases map to TRBD1. This receptor was identified in an adult who received the AZD1222 COVID-19 vaccine. The CDR3 loop is CASSLGQGRWGYTF. The CDR3, as DNA: TGTGCCAGCAGTTTAGGACAGGGGCGTTGGGGCTACACCTTC.